Presented here are 15 T cell receptor beta chains from one specimen sequenced in a study of blood T cell repertoires in COVID-19. The repertoire was sequenced with immunoSEQ multiplex PCR; TCRdb's copy has only in-frame clones and lacks some. Of 250,000 to 350,000 clones listed, 88% were seen once; the top ten hold over 8%. Sequencing was performed on peripheral blood. These receptor sequences come from a man between 18 and 35 years old with active or convalescent COVID-19.

The chain employs TRBV6-5 and TRBJ2-5, with D uncertain. Germline CDR1 is MNHEY and CDR2 is SVGAGI. The CDR3 consists of 14 residues. The ends were cut back, 2 bases at V and 1 base at J, with 8 bases in the middle. As DNA, the CDR3 is TGTGCCAGCAGTTACAACGGTCTCCAAGAGACCCAGTACTTC. This translates into CASSYNGLQETQYF.

V and J are TRBV19 and TRBJ1-1; D is uncertain. This CDR3 contains 16 residues. The germline CDR1 and CDR2 sequences are LNHDA and SQIVND (reference sequence). V lost 3 bases to trimming and J lost 0 bases, with 14 bases between them. The CDR3 nucleotides are TGTGCCAGTAGTATGGGCCCCCATCGCATGAACACTGAAGCTTTCTTT. This gives the protein CASSMGPHRMNTEAFF.

This CDR3 is CASSSPPGGGETQYF. CDR3 in DNA: TGTGCCAGCAGCTCCCCCCCCGGCGGTGGGGAGACCCAGTACTTC. V usage is TRBV7-2 and J usage is TRBJ2-5; D gene ambiguous. Per germline, CDR1 SGHTA and CDR2 FQGNSA. Between the trimmed V and J ends, which lost 4 bases and 5 bases, there was a span of 17 bases. The CDR3 has 15 residues.

V usage is TRBV7-3 and J usage is TRBJ1-1; TRBD1 aligns across 7 bases. CDR3 length: 17 amino acids. The V segment lost 0 bases and the J segment 0 bases; nucleotides outside the gene matches: 7. CDR1 and CDR2 (germline): SGHTA, FQGTGA. The CDR3 loop is CASSLTGIRGLNTEAFF. The CDR3 nucleotides read TGTGCCAGCAGCTTAACGGGAATAAGGGGGCTGAACACTGAAGCTTTCTTT.

The V gene is TRBV5-1, the J gene TRBJ2-7; 12 positions match TRBD2. This CDR3 spans 16 amino acids. V gave up 4 bases and J gave up 2 bases; unmatched junction bases: 7. In germline, CDR1 is SGHRS, CDR2 YFSETQ. The CDR3: CASSTLGLAGPYEQYF. The CDR3 DNA reads as TGCGCCAGCAGCACGCTCGGACTAGCGGGGCCCTACGAGCAGTACTTC.

CDR3 DNA: TGCAGCGTTGAAGGAGAGGGACAGGGCTACACCTTC. It yields the protein CSVEGEGQGYTF. This rearrangement joins TRBV29-1 to TRBJ1-2; 7 bases agree with TRBD1. V gave up 1 base and J gave up 8 bases; unmatched junction bases: 4. From germline, CDR1 is SQVTM and CDR2 ANQGSEA. The CDR3 has 12 residues.

J is TRBJ2-5 and V is TRBV27; unclear D gene. The ends were cut back, 7 bases at V and 9 bases at J, with 9 bases in the middle. The CDR3 has 10 residues. Germline CDR1 and CDR2: MNHEY and SMNVEV (reference sequence). The CDR3 sequence: CASTRPAQYF. The DNA of the CDR3 is TGTGCCAGCACCCGCCCGGCCCAGTACTTC.

The sample holds one count of this clone. The chain combines TRBV11-2 with TRBJ2-6; D possibly corresponds to TRBD2 (6 bases). V lost 8 bases and J 1 base, leaving 9 bases between the germline ends. The CDR3 is 14 residues long. Germline-derived CDR1 and CDR2 are SGHAT and FQNNGV. The CDR3 coding sequence is TGTGCCAGCCGCGGACTATCTGGGGCCAACGTCCTGACTTTC. It encodes CASRGLSGANVLTF. The complete variable domain, with remaining parts taken from reference TRBV11-2 and TRBJ2-6, reads EAGVAQSPRYKIIEKRQSVAFWCNPISGHATLYWYQQILGQGPKLLIQFQNNGVVDDSQLPKDRFSAERLKGVDSTLKIQPAKLEDSAVYLCASRGLSGANVLTFGAGSRLTVL.

The chain combines TRBV4-1 with TRBJ1-4; D is possibly TRBD1 (5 bases). The CDR3 is 16 residues long. V was clipped by 6 bases and J by 5 bases, with 19 bases between them. The germline CDR1 and CDR2 sequences are MGHRA and YSYEKL. In nucleotides, the CDR3 is TGCGCCAGCAGTTTTACCGGGTTAGCAGGGAATGAAAAACTGTTTTTT. This sequence encodes CASSFTGLAGNEKLFF.

This rearrangement joins TRBV4-1 to TRBJ1-5, with D tentatively TRBD1 (5 bases). This CDR3 region has 15 residues. Trimming removed 1 base at V and 7 bases at J, with 14 bases between. Germline V gene sequence: CDR1 MGHRA, CDR2 YSYEKL. The CDR3: CASSQGGTGGQPQHF. The CDR3 DNA reads TGCGCCAGCAGCCAAGGGGGGACGGGGGGACAGCCCCAGCATTTT.

This clone was seen a single time. The chain couples TRBV6-5 to TRBJ2-5; possibly TRBD2 for D (7 bases). The V gene lost 2 bases and the J gene lost 7 bases, with 11 bases spanning the gap. Germline V lookup: CDR1 MNHEY, CDR2 SVGAGI. The CDR3 is made up of 13 amino acids. The CDR3 here is CASSYEGGGTQYF. As DNA, the CDR3 is TGTGCCAGCAGTTACGAAGGGGGGGGGACCCAGTACTTC.

The gene calls are TRBV12-3 or TRBV12-4 and TRBJ1-2; 7 bases line up with TRBD1. There are 13 residues in the CDR3. The J segment lost 8 bases and the V segment lost 8 bases, leaving 11 bases of the junction unmatched. The CDR3 loop reads CASSDLTGYGYTF. The CDR3 DNA follows: TGTGCCAGCTCCGACCTGACAGGGTACGGCTACACCTTC.

V gene TRBV7-3 combines with J gene TRBJ2-3; TRBD2 is a possible D gene (5 bases). In germline, CDR1 is SGHTA, CDR2 FQGTGA. Trimming stripped 2 bases from V and 2 bases from J, with 17 bases between. The CDR3 runs to 17 residues. The CDR3 sequence: CASSLGFGERSTDTQYF. CDR3 sequence (DNA): TGTGCCAGCAGCTTAGGGTTCGGCGAGCGGTCCACAGATACGCAGTATTTT.

V usage is TRBV24-1 and J usage is TRBJ1-2, with a weak D call TRBD1 (6 bases). This CDR3 comprises 14 residues. V lost 4 bases and J lost 4, with 12 bases in between. CDR1 is KGHDR, CDR2 SFDVKD, per germline. The CDR3 bases are TGTGCCACCAGTGACGCCAGGACAGCCTATGGCTACACCTTC. Amino acids: CATSDARTAYGYTF.

This chain links TRBV5-8 with TRBJ1-1, with TRBD1 matching over 12 bases. Germline CDR1 is SGHTS and CDR2 is YDEGEE. The CDR3 is 17 amino acids. Unmatched junction bases numbered 12, after V lost 4 bases and J lost 5 bases. CDR3 DNA sequence: TGTGCCAGCAGCGAGACCACCGGGACAGGGGGCGAGACTGAAGCTTTCTTT. Translated: CASSETTGTGGETEAFF.